This T cell receptor beta chain is drawn from a study of blood T cell repertoires in COVID-19. Study background: Recovered status in Cohort 3 required two negative PCRs, clearance, or symptom resolution. Sample material is recorded as cDNA or gDNA derived from T cells, B-cell-depleted T cells, or PBMCs.

Here immunoSEQ multiplex PCR was the method, and the copy in TCRdb shows in-frame clones only, minus some. The sample includes around 190,000 clones, roughly nine tenths seen only once; the top ten take 20% to 25%. Participants, roughly 18 to 100 years old, spanned around 25 US areas. Cohorts were assigned according to the clinical history that participants reported. There are 15 residues in the CDR3. V shed 2 bases and J shed 1 base, with 9 bases lying between them. In germline, CDR1 is SEHNR, CDR2 FQNEAQ (reference sequence). The receptor was derived from a woman aged 40 to 55 in a cohort exposed to, infected with or recovered from COVID-19 (not recorded which). The chain employs TRBV7-9 and TRBJ1-3; D call uncertain. Material for sequencing was PBMCs or T cells enriched from blood (not recorded which). CDR3 residues: CASSLREKSGNTIYF. Here the CDR3 DNA reads TGTGCCAGCAGCTTACGGGAGAAATCTGGAAACACCATATATTTT.